This TCR beta chain was profiled in a study of shared clonotypes between healthy human individuals. The germline CDR1 and CDR2 sequences are KGHSH and LQKENI. The ends were cut back, 3 bases at V and 5 bases at J, with 14 bases in the middle. The CDR3 is 14 residues long. The study drew all its donors from Caucasian adults living in Nashville, Tennessee. Produced via immunoSEQ multiplex PCR; TCRdb's table is partial and in-frame only. The table shows about 510,000 clones, with around 79% occurring only once. The rearrangement uses TRBV18 and TRBJ2-7; the D gene is possibly TRBD1 (5 bases). The receptor's source is a woman in her thirties or forties in good health. Some clones in this sample may be carry-over from other donors' samples. The sample taken for sequencing was PBMCs. The CDR3 loop reads CASSPTVVMDEQYF. The DNA for the CDR3 is TGTGCCAGCTCACCGACAGTGGTGATGGACGAGCAGTACTTC.